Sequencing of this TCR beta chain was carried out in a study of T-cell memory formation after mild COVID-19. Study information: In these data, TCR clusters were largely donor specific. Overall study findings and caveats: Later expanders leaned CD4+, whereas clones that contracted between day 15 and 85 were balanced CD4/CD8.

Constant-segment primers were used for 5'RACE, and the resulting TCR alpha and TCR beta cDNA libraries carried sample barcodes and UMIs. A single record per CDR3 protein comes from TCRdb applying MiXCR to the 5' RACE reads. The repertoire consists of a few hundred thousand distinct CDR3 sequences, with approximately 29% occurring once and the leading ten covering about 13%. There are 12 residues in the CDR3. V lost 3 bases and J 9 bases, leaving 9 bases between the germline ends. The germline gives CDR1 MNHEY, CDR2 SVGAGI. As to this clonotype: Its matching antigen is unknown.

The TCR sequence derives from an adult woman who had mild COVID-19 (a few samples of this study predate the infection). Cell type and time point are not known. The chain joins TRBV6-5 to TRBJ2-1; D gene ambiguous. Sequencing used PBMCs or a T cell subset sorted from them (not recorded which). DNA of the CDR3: TGTGCCAGCAGTTATACCTTTGGTGAGCAGTTCTTC. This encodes CASSYTFGEQFF.